Presented here are 7 T cell receptor beta chains from one specimen sequenced in a study of shared clonotypes between healthy human individuals. Sequencing was performed with immunoSEQ multiplex PCR; in TCRdb, only in-frame clones are kept and a portion is missing. The sample has millions of clones, more than 90% seen once. The sequenced sample consisted of naive CD4+ T cells sorted from blood. The sample's subset: CD45RA+ positively selected. These receptor sequences come from a man between 18 and 29 years old in good health.

V is TRBV5-1 and J is TRBJ2-1, with 13 bases identical to TRBD2. The CDR3 is 15 amino acids. Losses at the gene ends were 3 bases for V and 6 bases for J; bases not matched to a gene: 3. Germline values: CDR1 SGHRS, CDR2 YFSETQ. The CDR3 DNA is TGCGCCAGCAGCTCGACTAGCGGGGGGCTCAATGAGCAGTTCTTC. Translating it yields CASSSTSGGLNEQFF.

This rearrangement joins TRBV30 to TRBJ1-6, with 8 positions matching TRBD1. Looked up from germline, CDR1 is GTSNPN and CDR2 is SVGIG (reference sequence). With 2 bases clipped from V and 7 bases from J, the junction kept 1 base outside the gene matches. CDR3 length: 13 residues. CDR3 loop: CAWSQGANSPLHF. The CDR3 DNA sequence: TGTGCCTGGAGTCAGGGGGCGAATTCACCCCTCCACTTT. Using reference TRBV30 and TRBJ1-6 for the parts outside the CDR3, the full variable domain is SQTIHQWPATLVQPVGSPLSLECTVEGTSNPNLYWYRQAAGRGLQLLFYSVGIGQISSEVPQNLSASRPQDRQFILSSKKLLLSDSGFYLCAWSQGANSPLHFGNGTRLTVT.

Only one count was recorded for this clone. The V call is TRBV10-2, the J call TRBJ2-3; TRBD2 matches 13 bases. Trimming took 4 bases from V and 2 from J; bases not matched to a gene: 3. The length of the CDR3 is 16 residues. Germline lookup yields CDR1 WSHSY and CDR2 SAAADI. CDR3: CASSGGLAGYTDTQYF. In nucleotides, the CDR3 is TGCGCCAGCAGTGGGGGACTAGCGGGGTACACAGATACGCAGTATTTT.

Regarding this clone: The identical CDR3 is also encoded by other nucleotide sequences in the sample. The V call is TRBV19, the J call TRBJ1-5; D not resolved. This CDR3 region has 13 residues. Germline loops: CDR1 LNHDA, CDR2 SQIVND (reference sequence). Trimming left V 2 bases short and J 4 bases short, with 6 bases between. CDR3 sequence: CASSIRGNQPQHF. The CDR3 nucleotides read TGTGCCAGTAGTATACGGGGAAATCAGCCCCAGCATTTT.

V is TRBV15 and J is TRBJ2-6; D call uncertain. The V gene lost 1 base and the J gene lost 4 bases, with 17 bases spanning the gap. Germline values: CDR1 LNHNV, CDR2 YYDKDF (reference sequence). This CDR3 has 18 amino acids. DNA of the CDR3: TGTGCCACCAGCAGAGTCAGGACGGCCTGGGCCGGGGCCAACGTCCTGACTTTC. Amino acids: CATSRVRTAWAGANVLTF.

CDR3 sequence reads: CASSHGEGAVTEAFF. CDR3 coding DNA: TGTGCCAGCAGCCACGGCGAAGGGGCGGTCACTGAAGCTTTCTTT. The gene calls are TRBV11-2 and TRBJ1-1, with D maybe TRBD1 (5 bases). Germline-derived CDR1 and CDR2 are SGHAT and FQNNGV. The ends were cut back, 5 bases at V and 4 bases at J, with 17 bases in the middle. This CDR3 has 15 amino acids.

This clone has only one observation. This chain connects TRBV11-2 to TRBJ2-7, with D perhaps TRBD2 (6 bases). Germline V gives CDR1 SGHAT, CDR2 FQNNGV. V was pared by 4 bases and J by 0 bases, with 19 bases between. This CDR3 is built from 17 residues. The CDR3 DNA follows: TGTGCCAGCAGCTCCCCGCAGGGACTCGGGAGCTCCTACGAGCAGTACTTC. This sequence encodes CASSSPQGLGSSYEQYF.